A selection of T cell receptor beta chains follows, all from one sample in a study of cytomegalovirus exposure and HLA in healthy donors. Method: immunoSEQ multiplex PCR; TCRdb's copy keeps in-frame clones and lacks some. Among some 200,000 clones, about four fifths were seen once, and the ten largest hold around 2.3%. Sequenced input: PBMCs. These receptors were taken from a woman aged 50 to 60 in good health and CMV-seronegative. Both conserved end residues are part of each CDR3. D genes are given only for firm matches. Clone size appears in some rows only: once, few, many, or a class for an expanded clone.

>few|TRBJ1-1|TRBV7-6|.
CASSLEVGRAKKNTEAFF
TGTGCCAGCAGCTTAGAGGTGGGGAGGGCGAAAAAGAACACTGAAGCTTTCTTT
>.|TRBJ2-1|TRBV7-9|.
CASSLAGGYNEQFF
TGTGCCAGCAGCTTAGCAGGGGGCTACAATGAGCAGTTCTTC
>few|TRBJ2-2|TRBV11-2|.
CASSQDRDNWSGELFF
TGTGCCAGCAGCCAAGATCGGGACAATTGGTCCGGGGAGCTGTTTTTT
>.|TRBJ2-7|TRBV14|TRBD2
CASSGLAGVGQYF
TGTGCCAGCAGCGGACTAGCGGGAGTCGGGCAGTACTTC
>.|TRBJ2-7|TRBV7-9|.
CSSRPDNGPGTYEQYF
TGTTCCAGCAGACCTGATAATGGGCCTGGCACCTACGAGCAGTACTTC
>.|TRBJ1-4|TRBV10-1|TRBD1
CASTRESGGCEKLFF
TGCGCCAGCACCAGGGAATCAGGGGGGTGTGAAAAACTGTTTTTT
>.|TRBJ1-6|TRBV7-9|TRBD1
CASSPPTGTGSNSPLHF
TGTGCCAGCAGCCCTCCTACCGGGACAGGGTCTAACTCACCCCTCCACTTT
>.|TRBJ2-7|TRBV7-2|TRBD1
CASSIQGNLYEQYF
TGTGCCAGCAGCATACAGGGGAACCTTTACGAGCAGTACTTC
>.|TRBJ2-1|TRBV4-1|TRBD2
CASSQDSSGGAWEQFF
TGCGCCAGCAGCCAAGATAGTAGCGGGGGGGCTTGGGAGCAGTTCTTC
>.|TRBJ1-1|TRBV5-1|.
CASSLGGGFVAFF
TGCGCCAGCAGCTTGGGGGGGGGATTCGTAGCTTTCTTT
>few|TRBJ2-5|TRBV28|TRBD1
CASSLSTGGGQETQYF
TGTGCCAGCAGTTTATCGACAGGGGGAGGCCAAGAGACCCAGTACTTC
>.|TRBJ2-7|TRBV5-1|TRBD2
CASSSGLAGTYEQYF
TGCGCCAGCAGCTCGGGACTAGCGGGAACCTACGAGCAGTACTTC
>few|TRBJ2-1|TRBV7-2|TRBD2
CASRRAGTSSNNEQFF
TGTGCCAGCAGACGCGCCGGGACTAGCAGCAACAATGAGCAGTTCTTC
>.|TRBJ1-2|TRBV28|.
CASSLTPAGGGGYTF
TGTGCCAGCAGTTTAACCCCCGCGGGGGGCGGTGGCTACACCTTC
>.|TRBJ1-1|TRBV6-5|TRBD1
CASSKTDRGGTEAFF
TGTGCCAGCAGCAAAACCGACAGGGGGGGCACTGAAGCTTTCTTT
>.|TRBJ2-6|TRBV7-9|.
CSSSSQAQGYSGANVLTF
TGTTCCAGCAGCTCTCAAGCGCAGGGCTACTCTGGGGCCAACGTCCTGACTTTC
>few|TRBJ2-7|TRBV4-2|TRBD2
CASSQPSGAQPYEQYF
TGTGCCAGCAGCCAACCCAGCGGGGCGCAACCCTACGAGCAGTACTTC